Reported below is one T cell receptor (beta chain). This record comes from a study of blood T cell repertoires in COVID-19. Looking at the study overall: The study drew acute and convalescent COVID-19 samples from the United States, Italy and Spain. The analysed material was cDNA or gDNA that came from T cells, B-cell-depleted T cells, or PBMCs.

Original analysis: Estimation of nucleated cell counts relied on the amplification of reference gene primers. The repertoire was sequenced with immunoSEQ multiplex PCR; TCRdb's copy has only in-frame clones and lacks some. From that table come the V and J calls and clone size; the DNA was used to work out D and trimming. The profile shows hundreds of thousands of clones, around 89% of them singletons. The CDR3 consists of 14 residues. V dropped 4 bases and J dropped 5 bases, with 11 bases sitting between them. Germline V gene data show CDR1 as SEHNR and CDR2 as FQNEAQ (reference sequence). The origin of this receptor is a man aged 35-49 years with acute or convalescent COVID-19. The sequenced sample was peripheral blood. This chain uses TRBV7-9 with TRBJ1-4; tentative D call: TRBD1 (6 bases). The CDR3 loop is CASSWGLGNEKLFF. The CDR3 nucleotides are TGTGCCAGCAGCTGGGGGCTAGGGAATGAAAAACTGTTTTTT.